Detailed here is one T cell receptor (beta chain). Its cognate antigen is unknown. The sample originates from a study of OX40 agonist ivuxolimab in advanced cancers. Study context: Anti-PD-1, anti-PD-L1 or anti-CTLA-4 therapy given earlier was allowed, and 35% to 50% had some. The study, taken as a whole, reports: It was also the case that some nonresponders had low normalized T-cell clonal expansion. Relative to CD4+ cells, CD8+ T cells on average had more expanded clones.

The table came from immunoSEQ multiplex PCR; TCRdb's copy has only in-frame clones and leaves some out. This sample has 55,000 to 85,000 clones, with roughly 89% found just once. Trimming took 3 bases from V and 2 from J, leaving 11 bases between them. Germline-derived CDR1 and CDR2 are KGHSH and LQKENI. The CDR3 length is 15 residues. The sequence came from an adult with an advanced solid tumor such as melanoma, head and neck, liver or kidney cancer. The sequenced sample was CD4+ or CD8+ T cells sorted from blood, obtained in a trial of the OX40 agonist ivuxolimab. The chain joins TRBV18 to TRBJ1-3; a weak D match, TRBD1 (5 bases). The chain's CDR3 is CASSPDDRPGNTIYF. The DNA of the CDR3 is TGTGCCAGCTCACCTGACGACAGACCTGGAAACACCATATATTTT.